The entry that follows covers one T cell receptor beta chain sequence. This sample stems from a study of T cell responses to AZD1222 COVID-19 vaccine. Germline V lookup: CDR1 MNHEY, CDR2 SVGAGI. The length of the CDR3 is 16 residues. V gave up 6 bases and J gave up 0 bases; unmatched junction bases: 5. Sequenced by immunoSEQ multiplex PCR; TCRdb stores in-frame clones only, minus some. The top ten clones hold roughly 2% of a sample with about 140,000 clones, over 85% of them seen once. This clonotype was obtained from an adult in good health. This chain joins TRBV6-5 and TRBJ2-3; 11 bases match TRBD2. The input for sequencing was peripheral blood, taken on day 0 of AZD1222 vaccination. The CDR3 nucleotides read TGTGCCAGCAGCTACGCTAGCGGGGGGAGCACAGATACGCAGTATTTT. Translation: CASSYASGGSTDTQYF.